These 14 T cell receptor beta chains came from one sample sequenced in a study of OX40 agonist ivuxolimab in advanced cancers. Sequenced by immunoSEQ multiplex PCR; TCRdb stores in-frame clones only, minus some. The sample lists tens of thousands of clones, roughly 90% occurring once. The source was CD4+ or CD8+ T cells sorted from blood, collected in a trial of the OX40 agonist ivuxolimab. All receptors derive from an adult with an advanced solid tumor such as melanoma, head and neck, liver or kidney cancer.

Concerning this clone: At one end, the junction sequence differs from germline, possibly due to a read error. The chain couples TRBV5-5 to TRBJ1-2, with TRBD1 matching over 7 bases. Germline values: CDR1 SGHKS, CDR2 YYEKEE (reference sequence). The CDR3 runs 13 residues. The CDR3 here is CASTIPARDSPYF. CDR3 coding DNA: TGTGCCAGCACTATCCCCGCCCGGGACAGTCCGTACTTC. The full variable domain, rest sourced from reference TRBV5-5 and TRBJ1-2, is DAGVTQSPTHLIKTRGQQVTLRCSPISGHKSVSWYQQVLGQGPQFIFQYYEKEERGRGNFPDRFSARQFPNYSSELNVNALLLGDSALYLCASTIPARDSPYFGSGTRLTVV.

This clone appeared a single time. This sequence joins TRBV28 and TRBJ2-2; the match to TRBD1 covers 7 bases. V shed 4 bases and J 6 bases; nucleotides not matched to a gene: 8. Germline CDR1 and CDR2: MDHEN and SYDVKM. The CDR3 runs 15 residues. The CDR3 sequence is CASSYRGRWAGELFF. The CDR3 coding sequence is TGTGCCAGCAGTTACAGGGGAAGGTGGGCCGGGGAGCTGTTTTTT.

The chain uses TRBV19 and TRBJ1-3, with a possible D match to TRBD1 (6 bases). V was clipped by 8 bases and J by 2 bases, with 10 bases between them. The CDR3 has 13 amino acids. CDR1 is LNHDA and CDR2 is SQIVND in the germline V gene (reference sequence). CDR3 loop: CASGTLAGNTIYF. Here the CDR3 DNA reads TGTGCCAGTGGGACACTGGCTGGAAACACCATATATTTT.

The chain carries TRBV2 and TRBJ1-3; D may be TRBD1 (6 bases). V was shortened by 7 bases and J by 0 bases, with 16 bases between the two germline ends. The CDR3 has 16 amino acids. Looked up from germline, CDR1 is SNHLY and CDR2 is FYNNEI. The CDR3 region is CASTQQGPHSGNTIYF. The CDR3 DNA reads as TGTGCCAGCACCCAACAGGGCCCACACTCTGGAAACACCATATATTTT.

The rearrangement links TRBV7-2 to TRBJ2-7, with 8 bases aligning to TRBD1. V was pared by 4 bases and J by 0 bases, with 5 bases of the junction left unmatched. In germline, CDR1 is SGHTA, CDR2 FQGNSA. This CDR3 region has 15 residues. The CDR3 loop reads CASSSRTGSSYEQYF. The CDR3 nucleotides are TGTGCCAGCAGCTCAAGGACAGGGAGCTCCTACGAGCAGTACTTC.

The chain uses TRBV7-8 and TRBJ2-7, with TRBD2 matching 7 bases. From germline, CDR1 is SGHVS and CDR2 FQNEAQ. The junction had 10 bases not matched to a gene; V was cut back by 2 bases and J by 0 bases. This CDR3 has 17 amino acids. The CDR3 sequence is CASSLSRGSGDSYEQYF. DNA for the CDR3: TGTGCCAGCAGCTTAAGTAGGGGAAGCGGGGACTCCTACGAGCAGTACTTC. The entire variable domain, with the rest obtained from reference TRBV7-8 and TRBJ2-7, is as follows: GAGVSQSPRYKVAKRGQDVALRCDPISGHVSLFWYQQALGQGPEFLTYFQNEAQLDKSGLPSDRFFAERPEGSVSTLKIQRTQQEDSAVYLCASSLSRGSGDSYEQYFGPGTRLTVT.

This rearrangement joins TRBV7-2 to TRBJ2-1; 8 positions match TRBD2. The germline V gene encodes CDR1 SGHTA and CDR2 FQGNSA. This CDR3 comprises 16 residues. The V gene end was trimmed by 5 bases and the J gene end by 8 bases; junction bases not matched to a gene: 14. In nucleotides, the CDR3 is TGTGCCAGCAGCCGCGTCGGGAGCGGGAGCTTTTATGAGCAGTTCTTC. It is translated as CASSRVGSGSFYEQFF. The entire variable domain, with the rest obtained from reference TRBV7-2 and TRBJ2-1, is as follows: GAGVSQSPSNKVTEKGKDVELRCDPISGHTALYWYRQSLGQGLEFLIYFQGNSAPDKSGLPSDRFSAERTGGSVSTLTIQRTQQEDSAVYLCASSRVGSGSFYEQFFGPGTRLTVL.

This rearrangement joins TRBV5-1 to TRBJ2-1; 7 bases match TRBD1. The CDR3 is made up of 14 amino acids. V was pared by 4 bases and J by 5 bases, with 6 bases of the junction left unmatched. Germline-derived CDR1 and CDR2 are SGHRS and YFSETQ. CDR3: CASSVGQTNNEQFF. CDR3 in DNA: TGCGCCAGCAGCGTGGGACAGACCAACAATGAGCAGTTCTTC.

The V gene is TRBV28, the J gene TRBJ1-1, with D perhaps matching TRBD1 (5 bases). Germline assignment: CDR1 MDHEN and CDR2 SYDVKM. V was pared by 7 bases and J by 5 bases, with 14 bases between. The CDR3 loop spans 13 amino acids. In DNA form, the CDR3 reads TGTGCCAGCATCCTGGGGGGTTGGACTGAAGCTTTCTTT. This sequence encodes CASILGGWTEAFF.

This CDR3 is CASRRDDSRYGYTF. The CDR3 region has the DNA TGTGCCAGCAGACGGGACGACTCCCGCTATGGCTACACCTTC. The chain joins TRBV2 to TRBJ1-2; a weak D match, TRBD1 (5 bases). The CDR3 sequence is 14 residues long. In germline, CDR1 is SNHLY, CDR2 FYNNEI. V was shortened by 6 bases and J by 4 bases, with 15 bases between the two germline ends.

The CDR3 is CASTFVKTQYF. The CDR3 nucleotides read TGTGCCAGCACTTTCGTGAAGACCCAGTACTTC. The chain links TRBV2 to TRBJ2-5; no clear D gene. The ends were cut back, 7 bases at V and 6 bases at J, with 9 bases in the middle. Germline V gene data show CDR1 as SNHLY and CDR2 as FYNNEI. This CDR3 has 11 residues. The whole variable domain, filled in from reference TRBV2 and TRBJ2-5, reads EPEVTQTPSHQVTQMGQEVILRCVPISNHLYFYWYRQILGQKVEFLVSFYNNEISEKSEIFDDQFSVERPDGSNFTLKIRSTKLEDSAMYFCASTFVKTQYFGPGTRLLVL.

Only one count was recorded for this clone. The V call is TRBV18, the J call TRBJ2-2, with D perhaps assigned TRBD1 or TRBD2 (5 bases each). Per the germline V gene, CDR1 is KGHSH and CDR2 is LQKENI. The V and J ends lost 3 bases and 7 bases respectively, with 12 bases between them. There are 14 residues in the CDR3. The CDR3 spells CASSPSGTIGELFF. As DNA, the CDR3 is TGTGCCAGCTCACCTTCAGGGACCATCGGGGAGCTGTTTTTT.

This clone occurred once. The V gene is TRBV9, the J gene TRBJ2-2; no clear D gene. Germline values: CDR1 SGDLS, CDR2 YYNGEE. Deletions cut 4 bases from V and 2 bases from J, with 12 bases between. The CDR3 runs to 15 residues. DNA for the CDR3: TGTGCCAGCAGCCCCCGAGTGGGTAACACCGGGGAGCTGTTTTTT. Its translation is CASSPRVGNTGELFF. Full variable domain (outside the CDR3, taken from reference TRBV9 and TRBJ2-2): DSGVTQTPKHLITATGQRVTLRCSPRSGDLSVYWYQQSLDQGLQFLIQYYNGEERAKGNILERFSAQQFPDLHSELNLSSLELGDSALYFCASSPRVGNTGELFFGEGSRLTVL.

The chain links TRBV27 to TRBJ2-7, with 10 bases fitting TRBD2. The length of the CDR3 is 16 residues. Germline CDR1 reads MNHEY; CDR2 reads SMNVEV (reference sequence). The trim removed 5 bases at V and 0 bases at J, leaving 7 bases unmatched. Written as DNA, the CDR3 is TGTGCCAGCAGTCACTATCTAGCGGGAGTCTCCTACGAGCAGTACTTC. Encoded protein: CASSHYLAGVSYEQYF.